These 15 T cell receptor beta chains were all obtained from the same sample, sequenced in a study of cytomegalovirus exposure and HLA in healthy donors. Produced via immunoSEQ multiplex PCR; TCRdb's table is partial and in-frame only. The profile shows about 300,000 clones, around 87% of them singletons. Sequenced sample: PBMCs. The receptors shown here come from a woman aged 18-29 years in good health and CMV-seronegative.

The chain joins TRBV25-1 to TRBJ1-5; maybe TRBD1 (6 bases). Germline V gives CDR1 MGHDK, CDR2 SYGVNS. Between the trimmed V and J ends, which lost 4 bases and 10 bases, there was a span of 14 bases. The CDR3 consists of 13 residues. The CDR3 is CASSGGGGRPQHF. The CDR3 DNA is TGTGCCAGCAGTGGGGGAGGGGGGCGCCCCCAGCATTTT.

This clone has just one count. The CDR3 nucleotides are TGTGCCAGCAGCTTCTTTGTCGCGACTAGCGGGGTTAGCTCCTACAATGAGCAGTTCTTC. This gives the protein CASSFFVATSGVSSYNEQFF. The chain uses TRBV7-6 and TRBJ2-1, with TRBD2 identical over 11 bases. CDR1 is SGHVS and CDR2 is FNYEAQ in the germline V gene. This CDR3 has 20 amino acids. V trimming: 3 bases; J trimming: 0 bases; junction bases outside the gene matches: 13. Complete variable domain (other parts from reference TRBV7-6 and TRBJ2-1): GAGVSQSPRYKVTKRGQDVALRCDPISGHVSLYWYRQALGQGPEFLTYFNYEAQQDKSGLPNDRFSAERPEGSISTLTIQRTEQRDSAMYRCASSFFVATSGVSSYNEQFFGPGTRLTVL.

The chain is built from TRBV10-3 and TRBJ1-2; 7 bases agree with TRBD1. Germline values: CDR1 ENHRY, CDR2 SYGVKD. V lost 2 bases to trimming and J lost 4 bases; unmatched junction nucleotides: 10. This CDR3 is built from 16 residues. The CDR3 region is CAISEGNRGFGYGYTF. The DNA of the CDR3 is TGTGCCATCAGTGAGGGCAACAGGGGCTTCGGCTATGGCTACACCTTC.

J is TRBJ2-7 and V is TRBV27, with D tentatively TRBD2 (5 bases). Trimming cost V 4 bases and J 3 bases, with 13 bases left between them. Germline-derived CDR1 and CDR2 are MNHEY and SMNVEV (reference sequence). CDR3 size: 14 residues. The CDR3 is CASSSHERVYEQYF. Here the CDR3 DNA reads TGTGCCAGCAGTTCCCACGAGAGGGTCTACGAGCAGTACTTC.

This clone showed up just once. This rearrangement joins TRBV29-1 to TRBJ1-2, with 11 bases aligning to TRBD1. This CDR3 spans 15 amino acids. Trimming at V came to 8 bases and at J to 0 bases, leaving 8 bases not matched to a gene. Germline V gene lookup returns CDR1 SQVTM and CDR2 ANQGSEA. The CDR3 is CSCPGQGASNYGYTF. DNA for the CDR3: TGCAGCTGCCCAGGACAGGGGGCATCTAACTATGGCTACACCTTC.

The chain joins TRBV6-4 to TRBJ2-2; TRBD2 aligns across 10 bases. CDR1 MRHNA and CDR2 SNTAGT come from the germline V gene. With 0 bases clipped from V and 1 base from J, the junction kept 2 bases outside the gene matches. The CDR3 totals 17 residues. As DNA, the CDR3 is TGTGCCAGCAGTGACTCCCTAGCGGGAGAGAACACCGGGGAGCTGTTTTTT. As protein: CASSDSLAGENTGELFF.

The V call is TRBV30, the J call TRBJ2-2; the D gene is possibly TRBD2 (5 bases). Between the trimmed V and J ends, which lost 6 bases and 7 bases, there was a span of 15 bases. There are 13 residues in the CDR3. CDR1 is GTSNPN, CDR2 SVGIG, per germline (reference sequence). This CDR3 reads CACATRGNGELFF. In DNA form, the CDR3 reads TGTGCCTGCGCTACGCGAGGGAACGGGGAGCTGTTTTTT.

This clone has only one observation. V gene TRBV6-1 combines with J gene TRBJ2-7, with TRBD1 identical over 8 bases. This CDR3 contains 14 residues. Unmatched junction bases numbered 6, after V lost 7 bases and J lost 1 base. CDR1 is MNHNS and CDR2 is SASEGT in the germline V gene. In DNA form, the CDR3 reads TGTGCCAGCACTAGAGACAGGGGATCCTACGAGCAGTACTTC. Translation gives CASTRDRGSYEQYF.

This sequence joins TRBV18 and TRBJ1-6; unclear D gene. V was pared by 6 bases and J by 10 bases, with 10 bases between. CDR1 and CDR2 (germline): KGHSH, LQKENI. This CDR3 spans 12 amino acids. The CDR3 coding sequence is TGTGCCAGCTCGTCAGGTGACTCACCCCTCCACTTT. It encodes CASSSGDSPLHF.

The chain combines TRBV18 with TRBJ1-5, with a weak D call TRBD1 (6 bases). Germline CDR1 is KGHSH and CDR2 is LQKENI. V was trimmed by 8 bases and J by 6 bases, leaving 23 bases between them. This CDR3 comprises 16 residues. The CDR3 region has the DNA TGTGCCAGCGCCGGTGCAGGGAGGGACATTGGTCAGCCCCAGCATTTT. Residues: CASAGAGRDIGQPQHF. Full variable domain (rest looked up from reference TRBV18 and TRBJ1-5): NAGVMQNPRHLVRRRGQEARLRCSPMKGHSHVYWYRQLPEEGLKFMVYLQKENIIDESGMPKERFSAEFPKEGPSILRIQQVVRGDSAAYFCASAGAGRDIGQPQHFGDGTRLSIL.

This chain links TRBV5-6 with TRBJ2-1, with D maybe TRBD2 (5 bases). Looked up from germline, CDR1 is SGHDT and CDR2 is YYEEEE. The CDR3 loop spans 16 amino acids. The ends were cut back, 3 bases at V and 0 bases at J, with 13 bases in the middle. CDR3 in amino acids: CASSWKSGSSYNEQFF. The CDR3 region has the DNA TGTGCCAGCAGCTGGAAGAGCGGTAGCTCCTACAATGAGCAGTTCTTC.

The rearrangement joins TRBV27 to TRBJ2-1; D unresolved. In germline, CDR1 is MNHEY, CDR2 SMNVEV (reference sequence). V dropped 6 bases and J dropped 6 bases, with 18 bases sitting between them. CDR3 size: 15 residues. Written as DNA, the CDR3 is TGTGCCAGCAGCAGAGTGGCTTTGGGCATCAATGAGCAGTTCTTC. Translating it yields CASSRVALGINEQFF.

This chain uses TRBV19 with TRBJ1-2; 10 positions agree with TRBD1. The J segment lost 0 bases and the V segment lost 4 bases, leaving 14 bases of the junction unmatched. The V gene's germline CDR1 is LNHDA and CDR2 SQIVND (reference sequence). CDR3 size: 19 residues. The CDR3 region is CASSNLPGQGREANYGYTF. The CDR3 region has the DNA TGTGCCAGTAGTAACCTCCCGGGACAGGGGAGGGAGGCTAACTATGGCTACACCTTC.

A single count supports this clone. This rearrangement joins TRBV27 to TRBJ2-1; 14 bases line up with TRBD2. This CDR3 spans 16 amino acids. Losses at the gene ends were 4 bases for V and 2 bases for J; bases not matched to a gene: 1. CDR1 is MNHEY and CDR2 is SMNVEV in the germline V gene (reference sequence). CDR3 sequence reads: CASSSTSGGAYNEQFF. In nucleotides, the CDR3 is TGTGCCAGCAGTTCGACTAGCGGGGGGGCCTACAATGAGCAGTTCTTC.

This rearrangement joins TRBV6-5 to TRBJ1-2; no clear D. The V end was cut by 4 bases, the J end by 4 bases, with 10 bases between. In germline, CDR1 is MNHEY, CDR2 SVGAGI. This CDR3 region has 13 residues. CDR3 DNA: TGTGCCAGCAGTTTAAGCCCCGGCTATGGCTACACCTTC. Translated: CASSLSPGYGYTF.